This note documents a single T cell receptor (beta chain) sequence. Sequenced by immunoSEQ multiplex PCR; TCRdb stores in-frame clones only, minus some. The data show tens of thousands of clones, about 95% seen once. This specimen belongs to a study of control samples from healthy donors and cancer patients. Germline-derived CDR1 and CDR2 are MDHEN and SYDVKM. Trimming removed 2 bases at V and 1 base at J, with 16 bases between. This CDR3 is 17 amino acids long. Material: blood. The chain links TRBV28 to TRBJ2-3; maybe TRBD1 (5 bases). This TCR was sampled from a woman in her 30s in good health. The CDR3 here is CASSLPLGPLGTDTQYF. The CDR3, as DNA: TGTGCCAGCAGTTTACCCTTGGGGCCTCTCGGCACAGATACGCAGTATTTT.